The subject of this entry is one T cell receptor beta chain. A far larger clone lies a single base away; this is likely a read error. This specimen comes from a study of low-dose radiotherapy and immunotherapy resistance in tumors. Alpha- and beta-chain coverage of first-strand cDNA came from TRAV- and TRBV-specific primers. With a constant-region primer and a V-primer adapter, TCRs were subjected to 20 PCR cycles of amplification. mRNA that had been isolated underwent amplification through in vitro transcription. TCRdb called the reads again in MiXCR, with one record for every CDR3 protein. This sample has around 65,000 distinct CDR3 sequences; around a quarter occur once, and the top ten carry approximately 7%. The time point denotes: before trial treatment. Donors were administered nivolumab, ipilimumab, aspirin and low-dose cyclophosphamide, together with low-dose radiotherapy. The germline CDR1 and CDR2 sequences are SGHTS and YDEGEE. CDR3 length: 16 residues. V lost 2 bases to trimming and J lost 3 bases, with 14 bases between them.

The chain couples TRBV5-8 to TRBJ2-2; no reliable D call. The input for sequencing was PBMCs, taken before treatment. The clonotype originates from a male donor with rectosigmoid adenocarcinoma. Here the CDR3 reads CASSFTRNYDTGELFF. CDR3 nucleotide sequence: TGTGCCAGCAGCTTTACCAGGAACTATGACACCGGGGAGCTGTTTTTT. Combining the CDR3 with reference TRBV5-8 and TRBJ2-2 gives the whole variable domain EAGVTQSPTHLIKTRGQQATLRCSPISGHTSVYWYQQALGLGLQFLLWYDEGEERNRGNFPPRFSGRQFPNYSSELNVNALELEDSALYLCASSFTRNYDTGELFFGEGSRLTVL.